Listed below are T cell receptor beta chains from one sample, sequenced in a study of beta chain features in type 1 diabetes. The repertoire was sequenced with immunoSEQ multiplex PCR; TCRdb's copy has only in-frame clones and lacks some. The sample has some 250,000 clones, around 26% seen once; the top ten hold 4%. Sequencing was carried out using central memory CD4+ T cells from blood. The receptors stem from a man between 25 and 39 years old in good health. Both conserved end residues are part of each CDR3. The D gene is left open where the match is weak. Size tells how often a clone was seen (once, few, many) or the class of an expanded clone, and some rows leave it out.

clone size | J gene | D gene | V gene | CDR3 protein | CDR3 DNA
NA | TRBJ2-5 | TRBD1 | TRBV5-1 | CASSHGTANQETQYF | TGCGCCAGCAGCCACGGGACAGCCAACCAAGAGACCCAGTACTTC
many | TRBJ2-1 | TRBD2 | TRBV29-1 | CSVDSGRAGDNEQFF | TGCAGCGTTGATAGCGGGAGGGCCGGGGACAATGAGCAGTTCTTC
few | TRBJ1-2 | NA | TRBV29-1 | CSVAPPNTNYGYTF | TGCAGCGTGGCCCCACCTAACACGAACTATGGCTACACCTTC
many | TRBJ1-2 | NA | TRBV6-5 | CASSFTARANYGYTF | TGTGCCAGCAGTTTCACAGCAAGAGCTAACTATGGCTACACCTTC
NA | TRBJ2-5 | NA | TRBV7-9 | CASSFGFGGETQYF | TGTGCCAGCAGCTTCGGCTTTGGAGGCGAGACCCAGTACTTC
few | TRBJ1-5 | NA | TRBV1 | CTSSQDHGYPYGDQPQHF | TGCACCAGCAGCCAAGATCATGGCTATCCCTATGGGGATCAGCCCCAGCATTTT
few | TRBJ1-6 | NA | TRBV7-2 | CASSSLGRGNSPLHF | TGTGCCAGCAGCTCCCTGGGACGTGGGAATTCACCCCTCCACTTT
NA | TRBJ2-3 | TRBD1 | TRBV19 | CASKTGPLGDTQYF | TGTGCCAGTAAGACAGGGCCCCTCGGGGATACGCAGTATTTT
NA | TRBJ2-3 | NA | TRBV10-2 | CASSEPVSGGTDTQYF | TGCGCCAGCAGTGAGCCCGTCAGCGGTGGCACAGATACGCAGTATTTT
NA | TRBJ2-3 | TRBD2 | TRBV11-2 | CASSSWTSGTDTQYF | TGTGCCAGCAGCTCCTGGACTAGCGGGACAGATACGCAGTATTTT
NA | TRBJ1-4 | NA | TRBV5-1 | CASSLDGGRSYEKLFF | TGCGCCAGCAGCCTCGATGGCGGACGGTCATATGAAAAACTGTTTTTT
NA | TRBJ2-1 | TRBD2 | TRBV10-1 | CASNRGGGANEQFF | TGCGCCAGCAATCGTGGCGGGGGGGCCAATGAGCAGTTCTTC
NA | TRBJ2-7 | NA | TRBV30 | CATRANYEQYF | TGTGCCACAAGGGCCAACTACGAGCAGTACTTC
few | TRBJ2-2 | NA | TRBV9 | CASSVAGSSVGELFF | TGTGCCAGCAGCGTAGCAGGGTCTTCGGTCGGGGAGCTGTTTTTT
NA | TRBJ2-3 | NA | TRBV7-2 | CASSNTDTQYF | TGTGCCAGCAGCAACACAGATACGCAGTATTTT
few | TRBJ1-1 | NA | TRBV7-2 | CASSTWTANTEAFF | TGTGCCAGCAGCACTTGGACAGCGAACACTGAAGCTTTCTTT
few | TRBJ2-3 | TRBD2 | TRBV28 | CASSILLAGGATDTQYF | TGTGCCAGCAGTATCCTCTTAGCGGGAGGGGCAACAGATACGCAGTATTTT
NA | TRBJ2-1 | NA | TRBV7-9 | CASSLAGVAYNEQFF | TGTGCCAGCAGCTTAGCAGGGGTTGCCTACAATGAGCAGTTCTTC
many | TRBJ2-5 | NA | TRBV4-2 | CASSPFPGETQYF | TGTGCCAGCAGCCCCTTCCCGGGGGAGACCCAGTACTTC
NA | TRBJ2-7 | NA | TRBV29-1 | CSVGRDNYEQYF | TGCAGCGTGGGACGGGACAACTACGAGCAGTACTTC
NA | TRBJ2-7 | TRBD2 | TRBV5-4 | CASSLTGTSGGREYF | TGTGCCAGCAGCTTAACCGGGACTAGCGGGGGGCGAGAGTACTTC
many | TRBJ2-3 | NA | TRBV2 | CASTPDRLTDTQYF | TGTGCCAGCACTCCCGACCGGCTAACAGATACGCAGTATTTT
few | TRBJ1-3 | NA | TRBV9 | CASSVDMGEGNTIYF | TGTGCCAGCAGCGTAGATATGGGTGAAGGAAACACCATATATTTT
NA | TRBJ2-1 | NA | TRBV30 | CAWSSDWNDNEQFF | TGTGCCTGGAGTTCCGACTGGAACGACAATGAGCAGTTCTTC
NA | TRBJ2-1 | TRBD2 | TRBV27 | CASSSGLAGAMSPQFF | TGTGCCAGCAGTTCCGGACTAGCGGGAGCCATGTCGCCCCAGTTCTTC
many | TRBJ2-1 | TRBD2 | TRBV14 | CASSQRASGGPRSYNEQFF | TGTGCCAGCAGCCAAAGGGCTAGCGGGGGGCCCCGTTCCTACAATGAGCAGTTCTTC
few | TRBJ2-7 | NA | TRBV5-1 | CASSLNLGSSYEQYF | TGCGCCAGCAGCTTGAATTTAGGGAGCTCCTACGAGCAGTACTTC
NA | TRBJ2-3 | NA | TRBV5-1 | CASSWEDVGRDTQYF | TGCGCCAGCAGCTGGGAAGATGTGGGGCGCGATACGCAGTATTTT
NA | TRBJ2-5 | NA | TRBV2 | CASNSQGQETQYF | TGTGCCAGCAACTCACAGGGACAAGAGACCCAGTACTTC
NA | TRBJ1-5 | TRBD1 | TRBV2 | CASSRDRGLQHF | TGTGCCAGCAGTCGGGACAGGGGGTTACAGCATTTT
NA | TRBJ2-5 | TRBD1 | TRBV7-2 | CASSFNVGGQGETQYF | TGTGCCAGCAGCTTTAATGTAGGGGGCCAGGGAGAGACCCAGTACTTC
few | TRBJ2-6 | NA | TRBV5-6 | CASSLPGGSGANVLTF | TGTGCCAGCAGCCTGCCTGGGGGATCTGGGGCCAACGTCCTGACTTTC
few | TRBJ2-1 | NA | TRBV29-1 | CSVSGSYNEQFF | TGCAGCGTTTCTGGGTCCTACAATGAGCAGTTCTTC